This T cell receptor (beta chain) is from a study of beta chain features in type 1 diabetes. This clone showed up just a few times. Its specificity is unknown. Between the trimmed V and J ends, which lost 2 bases and 4 bases, there was a span of 18 bases. Germline loops: CDR1 LGHNA, CDR2 YSLEER. The CDR3 is 17 amino acids. Study outcomes and limitations: Cells with high TCR expression could be over-represented by cDNA sequencing. Shortening of TCRB CDR3s, moderate but significant, appeared in all four CD4+ subsets of Type 1 diabetes patients. A greater similarity of naive, central memory and Treg TCRB repertoires was seen among patients than among healthy donors.

Every isolated RNA sample was fully reverse transcribed, so sequencing captured expressed TCRB transcripts. Clones were read by immunoSEQ multiplex PCR, and TCRdb kept only the in-frame ones, dropping some. The sample lists roughly 290,000 clones, around 16% occurring once. Purities over 95% were achieved in all sorted populations. The sequence was collected from a man aged 18-30 years with type 1 diabetes. Source material: naive CD4+ T cells from blood. This chain connects TRBV4-3 to TRBJ2-1, with D possibly matching TRBD2 (5 bases). DNA for the CDR3: TGCGCCAGCAGCCAATTTTCTCCGACTATGTCATACAATGAGCAGTTCTTC. Translation: CASSQFSPTMSYNEQFF.